These 29 T cell receptor beta chains share one sample of origin, sequenced in a study of CD8 T cells in ankylosing spondylitis. Regarding the study as a whole: A motif of fewer than ten highly homologous TCR beta variants was seen as apparently characteristic of ankylosing spondylitis blood.

No antigens are known for them. TCRdb used MiXCR to reprocess the 5' RACE reads, holding one entry per CDR3 protein. In the table there are some 220,000 distinct CDR3 sequences, approximately 7.4% of which are singletons. Specimen: blood, either unsorted or a sorted T cell fraction (not recorded which). These receptors originate from a male donor with ankylosing spondylitis.

In its sample, this clonotype was seen a few times. This chain connects TRBV19 to TRBJ1-1, with a possible D match to TRBD1 (5 bases). CDR1 and CDR2 from the germline V gene are LNHDA and SQIVND (reference sequence). The CDR3 is made up of 13 amino acids. Trimming pared 5 bases from V and 7 bases from J, leaving 14 bases between. CDR3 DNA sequence: TGTGCCAGTAGTTCCGGGGCTATAGGTGAAGCTTTCTTT. It is translated as CASSSGAIGEAFF.

The CDR3 nucleotides read TGTGCCAGCAGGCGGCCGAGGGGGCCGGACACTGAAGCTTTCTTT. This translates into CASRRPRGPDTEAFF. The chain links TRBV27 to TRBJ1-1; 7 nucleotides line up with TRBD1. CDR3 length equals 15 residues. Germline V gene data show CDR1 as MNHEY and CDR2 as SMNVEV (reference sequence). The V and J ends lost 6 bases and 3 bases, in that order; junction bases with no gene match: 10.

This chain joins TRBV11-2 and TRBJ2-7; TRBD1 is a possible D gene (5 bases). From germline, CDR1 is SGHAT and CDR2 FQNNGV. The germline V and J ends were trimmed by 0 bases and 6 bases, with 15 bases remaining between them. The CDR3 runs to 15 residues. In DNA, the CDR3 is TGTGCCAGCAGCTTAGATAAACAGGTCTTTTTCGAGCAGTACTTC. This sequence encodes CASSLDKQVFFEQYF. Variable domain in full (rest from reference TRBV11-2 and TRBJ2-7): EAGVAQSPRYKIIEKRQSVAFWCNPISGHATLYWYQQILGQGPKLLIQFQNNGVVDDSQLPKDRFSAERLKGVDSTLKIQPAKLEDSAVYLCASSLDKQVFFEQYFGPGTRLTVT.

This clonotype was recorded at least ten times. The V gene is TRBV28, the J gene TRBJ1-2, with TRBD1 matching over 10 bases. Trimming took 5 bases from V and 1 from J; bases not matched to a gene: 4. Germline V gene data show CDR1 as MDHEN and CDR2 as SYDVKM. The CDR3 is 15 residues long. The CDR3 DNA is TGTGCCAGCAGTGGGGACAGGGGCTATAACTATGGCTACACCTTC. It is translated as CASSGDRGYNYGYTF.

J is TRBJ1-5 and V is TRBV6-4; D is possibly TRBD1 (6 bases). The CDR3 is 14 residues long. V was shortened by 8 bases and J by 0 bases, with 11 bases between the two germline ends. Germline V gives CDR1 MRHNA, CDR2 SNTAGT. The CDR3 coding sequence is TGTGCCAGCCGGGACACTTATAGCAATCAGCCCCAGCATTTT. Translated, it gives CASRDTYSNQPQHF.

This clonotype was counted many times. The chain couples TRBV30 to TRBJ1-5, with D unclear. Germline CDR1 reads GTSNPN; CDR2 reads SVGIG (reference sequence). This CDR3 has 14 residues. The CDR3 DNA reads as TGTGCTTTCTCCGTGGCCCGAGGGCATCAGCCCCAGCATTTT. Protein product: CAFSVARGHQPQHF. The entire variable domain, with the rest obtained from reference TRBV30 and TRBJ1-5, is as follows: SQTIHQWPATLVQPVGSPLSLECTVEGTSNPNLYWYRQAAGRGLQLLFYSVGIGQISSEVPQNLSASRPQDRQFILSSKKLLLSDSGFYLCAFSVARGHQPQHFGDGTRLSIL.

The chain couples TRBV29-1 to TRBJ2-3; 12 nucleotides align to TRBD2. CDR3 length equals 16 residues. With 1 base clipped from V and 3 bases from J, the junction kept 5 bases outside the gene matches. CDR1 SQVTM and CDR2 ANQGSEA come from the germline V gene. CDR3 sequence: CSVEGTSGTRTDTQYF. DNA for the CDR3: TGCAGCGTTGAAGGGACTAGCGGGACTAGGACAGATACGCAGTATTTT.

This clonotype has ten or more counts. CDR3 DNA sequence: TGCAGTGCTAGAGATGAGCTGCCCTCCTACGAGCAGTACTTC. This codes for CSARDELPSYEQYF. The chain combines TRBV20-1 with TRBJ2-7; D call uncertain. The CDR3 runs to 14 residues. From germline, CDR1 is DFQATT and CDR2 SNEGSKA (reference sequence). V lost 0 bases, J lost 0 bases, and 9 bases lay in between.

This clonotype was recorded at least ten times. V gene TRBV27 combines with J gene TRBJ2-1, with D unclear. Germline CDR1 and CDR2: MNHEY and SMNVEV (reference sequence). V dropped 3 bases and J dropped 5 bases, with 14 bases sitting between them. The CDR3 is 15 residues long. This CDR3 reads CASSFTGAINNEQFF. The CDR3 bases are TGTGCCAGCAGTTTTACCGGAGCAATCAACAATGAGCAGTTCTTC.

As for this clonotype: One junction end disagrees with the germline gene, perhaps due to a read error. The genes are TRBV7-7 and TRBJ2-7; D not resolved. The V gene's germline CDR1 is SSHAT and CDR2 FNYEAQ (reference sequence). The CDR3 length is 14 residues. CDR3 sequence reads: CASSNTPSSYEQYF. The CDR3 DNA is TGTGCTAGCAGCAACACTCCGTCCTCCTACGAGCAGTACTTC.

V gene TRBV25-1 combines with J gene TRBJ2-3; 8 bases line up with TRBD2. Germline assignment: CDR1 MGHDK and CDR2 SYGVNS. The length of the CDR3 is 17 residues. Trimming removed 3 bases from V and 5 bases from J; junction bases left unmatched: 13. CDR3 sequence: CASSEPRGGPLKDTQYF. Written as DNA, the CDR3 is TGTGCCAGCAGTGAGCCTCGGGGGGGCCCGCTGAAAGATACGCAGTATTTT.

This clonotype was counted ten times or more. J is TRBJ1-2 and V is TRBV6-1; D remains unclear. V was shortened by 6 bases and J by 7 bases, with 21 bases between the two germline ends. CDR1 MNHNS and CDR2 SASEGT come from the germline V gene. The length of the CDR3 is 15 residues. In DNA, the CDR3 is TGTGCCAGCAGCCTTACAGATTCCCGAAGCTCTGGCTACACCTTC. This translates into CASSLTDSRSSGYTF.

In the case of this clonotype: A much larger clonotype is one base distant, so this may be a read error. The chain couples TRBV7-8 to TRBJ1-2; D perhaps matches TRBD1 (5 bases). This CDR3 is 14 amino acids long. Germline V gene sequence: CDR1 SGHVS, CDR2 FQNEAQ. The CDR3 protein is CASSKKTVNYGHTF. The CDR3 nucleotides are TGTGCCAGCAGCAAAAAGACAGTGAACTATGGCCACACCTTC.

This sequence joins TRBV4-3 and TRBJ2-4, with 12 bases that match TRBD1. Trimming removed 3 bases from V and 7 bases from J; junction bases left unmatched: 1. This CDR3 spans 14 amino acids. Germline V CDR1 and CDR2: LGHNA, YSLEER. The CDR3 loop reads CASSHGTGGNIQYF. CDR3 in DNA: TGCGCCAGCAGCCACGGGACAGGGGGCAACATTCAGTACTTC.

This clonotype came up a few times. The chain couples TRBV6-2 or TRBV6-3 to TRBJ2-7; no firm D call. This CDR3 has 15 amino acids. Germline V gene sequence: CDR1 MNHEY, CDR2 SVGEGT. V was clipped by 4 bases and J by 0 bases, with 13 bases between them. CDR3 nucleotides: TGTGCCAGCAGTTTAGACCGGGTGTCCTCCTACGAGCAGTACTTC. Its translation: CASSLDRVSSYEQYF.

This clonotype was seen at least ten times. The chain couples TRBV6-1 to TRBJ2-7, with D perhaps being TRBD1 or TRBD2 (5 bases each). CDR3 length: 15 residues. V gave up 6 bases and J gave up 0 bases, with 15 bases separating them. Germline lookup yields CDR1 MNHNS and CDR2 SASEGT. The CDR3 DNA reads as TGTGCCAGCAGGGGTGACAGCGGTGACTCCTACGAGCAGTACTTC. Its protein is CASRGDSGDSYEQYF.

This clonotype was found many times. V usage is TRBV6-1 and J usage is TRBJ2-2, with TRBD1 as a possible D gene (5 bases). The germline V gene encodes CDR1 MNHNS and CDR2 SASEGT. V lost 4 bases to trimming and J lost 4 bases, with 13 bases between them. The CDR3 is 15 amino acids. The CDR3 sequence: CASSVPGLSTGELFF. CDR3 DNA sequence: TGTGCCAGCAGTGTGCCAGGGTTGAGCACCGGGGAGCTGTTTTTT.

This clonotype was counted at least ten times. One end of the junction fails to match germline, which may point to a read error. The chain couples TRBV5-1 to TRBJ2-1, with 10 bases aligning to TRBD2. This CDR3 spans 15 amino acids. Germline V gene data show CDR1 as SGHRS and CDR2 as YFSETQ. CDR3: CASSLGLATYNEQFF. CDR3 bases: TGTGCCAGCAGTCTGGGACTAGCGACTTACAATGAGCAGTTCTTC. The full variable domain, in which reference TRBV5-1 and TRBJ2-1 provide the parts outside the CDR3, is KAGVTQTPRYLIKTRGQQVTLSCSPISGHRSVSWYQQTPGQGLQFLFEYFSETQRNKGNFPGRFSGRQFSNSRSEMNVSTLELGDSALYLCASSLGLATYNEQFFGPGTRLTVL.

A remark on this clonotype: This could be a read error, since a much larger clone is one nucleotide away. This chain uses TRBV6-2 or TRBV6-3 with TRBJ2-2; D remains unclear. This CDR3 contains 15 residues. Germline assignment: CDR1 MNHEY and CDR2 SVGEGT. The CDR3 spells CASSLLRLLTAELFF. DNA for the CDR3: TGTGCCAGCAGTCTACTAAGACTTCTCACCGCGGAGCTGTTTTTT.

Ten or more counts support this clonotype. This CDR3 reads CSVERTGSLYNEQFF. The CDR3 region has the DNA TGCAGCGTTGAACGGACAGGCTCCCTTTACAATGAGCAGTTCTTC. The rearrangement joins TRBV29-1 to TRBJ2-1; 7 bases are shared with TRBD1. Germline values: CDR1 SQVTM, CDR2 ANQGSEA. Unmatched junction bases numbered 8, after V lost 2 bases and J lost 4 bases. CDR3 length equals 15 residues.

This clonotype was detected ten times or more. V gene TRBV29-1 combines with J gene TRBJ1-2; D uncertain. V shed 4 bases and J shed 2 bases, with 8 bases lying between them. The CDR3 runs to 12 residues. The germline CDR1 and CDR2 sequences are SQVTM and ANQGSEA. The CDR3 sequence: CSVAVGNYGYTF. The CDR3, as DNA: TGCAGCGTTGCCGTGGGGAACTATGGCTACACCTTC.

The table lists this clonotype with a few counts. The chain combines TRBV7-9 with TRBJ1-1; D ambiguous. This CDR3 is 15 amino acids long. The germline gives CDR1 SEHNR, CDR2 FQNEAQ (reference sequence). V lost 1 base and J 4 bases, leaving 13 bases between the germline ends. For the CDR3, the DNA is TGTGCCAGCAGCTTAGTACTGCTGGGAGCCACTGAAGCTTTCTTT. Its translation: CASSLVLLGATEAFF.

This clonotype was seen repeatedly, ten times or more. The rearrangement joins TRBV12-5 to TRBJ2-2; no clear D. Trimming shortened V by 7 bases and J by 5 bases, and 8 bases separated the two germline ends. Looked up from germline, CDR1 is LGHNT and CDR2 is FRNRAP. The CDR3 runs to 12 residues. The CDR3 reads CASEAETGELFF. The CDR3 DNA follows: TGTGCTAGTGAGGCAGAAACCGGGGAGCTGTTTTTT.

The V and J genes are TRBV7-9 and TRBJ2-1; no reliable D call. The V gene lost 1 base and the J gene lost 6 bases, with 7 bases spanning the gap. The CDR3 length is 13 residues. The germline CDR1 and CDR2 sequences are SEHNR and FQNEAQ (reference sequence). This chain's CDR3 is CASSLEHRNEQFF. The CDR3 coding sequence is TGTGCCAGCAGCTTAGAACATCGCAATGAGCAGTTCTTC.

This clonotype showed up many times. V is TRBV4-1 and J is TRBJ2-1; D is perhaps TRBD2 (5 bases). CDR3 size: 16 residues. Trimming cost V 0 bases and J 2 bases, with 11 bases left between them. Germline loops: CDR1 MGHRA, CDR2 YSYEKL. For the CDR3, the DNA is TGCGCCAGCAGCCAAGAGGGCAGCGGACCCTACAATGAGCAGTTCTTC. It codes for CASSQEGSGPYNEQFF.

This clonotype has a count of ten or more. This chain connects TRBV7-9 to TRBJ1-1, with D hard to call. There are 15 residues in the CDR3. V was shortened by 5 bases and J by 1 base, with 14 bases between the two germline ends. Per the germline V gene, CDR1 is SEHNR and CDR2 is FQNEAQ (reference sequence). CDR3 nucleotide sequence: TGTGCCAGCAGCCCCCCCCCATTGACGAACACTGAAGCTTTCTTT. As protein: CASSPPPLTNTEAFF.

This clonotype has at least ten counts. The genes are TRBV4-1 and TRBJ1-3; D remains ambiguous. V lost 3 bases and J lost 0, with 12 bases in between. CDR3 length equals 16 residues. Looked up from germline, CDR1 is MGHRA and CDR2 is YSYEKL. This chain's CDR3 is CASSHLTEDSGNTIYF. The CDR3 DNA is TGCGCCAGCAGCCATCTGACCGAAGACTCTGGAAACACCATATATTTT.

This clonotype was seen ten or more times. The V gene is TRBV7-9, the J gene TRBJ1-4; the D is unclear. Looked up from germline, CDR1 is SEHNR and CDR2 is FQNEAQ (reference sequence). The CDR3 sequence is 16 residues long. V was pared by 6 bases and J by 7 bases, with 21 bases between. In nucleotides, the CDR3 is TGTGCCAGCAGTTCACGGATGGGAGACCGGAGTGAAAAACTGTTTTTT. Translated: CASSSRMGDRSEKLFF.

The chain is built from TRBV7-9 and TRBJ2-7; 8 positions match TRBD1. Germline-derived CDR1 and CDR2 are SEHNR and FQNEAQ (reference sequence). After removal of 5 bases from V and 6 bases from J, the junction contained 9 bases not matched to a gene. The CDR3 contains 14 residues. The CDR3 here is CASSTPGQASEQYF. The CDR3, as DNA: TGTGCCAGCAGCACCCCGGGACAGGCTAGCGAGCAGTACTTC.